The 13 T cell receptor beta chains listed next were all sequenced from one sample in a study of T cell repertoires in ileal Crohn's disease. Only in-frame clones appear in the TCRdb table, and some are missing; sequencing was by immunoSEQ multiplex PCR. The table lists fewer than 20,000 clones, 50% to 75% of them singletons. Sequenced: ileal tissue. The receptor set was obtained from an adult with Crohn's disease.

This CDR3 reads CASSFTSGGIAKNIQYF. The CDR3 coding sequence is TGTGCCAGCAGCTTCACCTCGGGGGGGATAGCCAAAAACATTCAGTACTTC. The chain combines TRBV7-2 with TRBJ2-4; 8 bases agree with TRBD2. This CDR3 has 17 amino acids. With 3 bases clipped from V and 0 bases from J, the junction kept 7 bases outside the gene matches. CDR1 is SGHTA, CDR2 FQGNSA, per germline.

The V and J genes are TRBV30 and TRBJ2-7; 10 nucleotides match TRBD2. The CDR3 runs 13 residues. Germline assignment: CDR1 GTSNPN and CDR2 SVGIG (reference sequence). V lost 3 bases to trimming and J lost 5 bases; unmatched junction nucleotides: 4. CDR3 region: CAWRSGRGNEQYF. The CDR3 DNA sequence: TGTGCCTGGAGGAGCGGGAGGGGCAACGAGCAGTACTTC. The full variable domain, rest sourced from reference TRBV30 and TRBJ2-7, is SQTIHQWPATLVQPVGSPLSLECTVEGTSNPNLYWYRQAAGRGLQLLFYSVGIGQISSEVPQNLSASRPQDRQFILSSKKLLLSDSGFYLCAWRSGRGNEQYFGPGTRLTVT.

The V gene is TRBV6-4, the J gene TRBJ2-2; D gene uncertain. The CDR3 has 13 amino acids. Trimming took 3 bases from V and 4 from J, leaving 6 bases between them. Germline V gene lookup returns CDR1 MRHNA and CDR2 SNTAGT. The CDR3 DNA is TGTGCCAGCAGTGAACAACCCACCGGGGAGCTGTTTTTT. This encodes CASSEQPTGELFF.

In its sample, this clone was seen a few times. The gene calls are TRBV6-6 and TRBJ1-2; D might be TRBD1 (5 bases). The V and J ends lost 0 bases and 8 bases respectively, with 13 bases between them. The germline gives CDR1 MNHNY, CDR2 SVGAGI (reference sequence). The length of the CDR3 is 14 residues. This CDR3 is CASSYSGRGGGYTF. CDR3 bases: TGTGCCAGCAGTTACTCGGGGAGGGGAGGCGGCTACACCTTC.

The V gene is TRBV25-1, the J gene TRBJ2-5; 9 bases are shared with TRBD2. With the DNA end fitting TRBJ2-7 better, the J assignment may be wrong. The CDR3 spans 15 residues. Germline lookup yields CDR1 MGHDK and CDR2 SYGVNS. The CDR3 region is CASSVRLADGYEQYF. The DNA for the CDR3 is TGTGCCAGCAGTGTAAGACTAGCGGACGGCTACGAGCAGTACTTC.

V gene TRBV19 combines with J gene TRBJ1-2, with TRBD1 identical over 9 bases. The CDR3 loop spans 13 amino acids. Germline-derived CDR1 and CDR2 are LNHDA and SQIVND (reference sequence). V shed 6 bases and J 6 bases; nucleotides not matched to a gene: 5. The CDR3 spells CASSGTGRHGYTF. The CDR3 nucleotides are TGTGCCAGTAGCGGGACAGGGCGGCATGGCTACACCTTC.

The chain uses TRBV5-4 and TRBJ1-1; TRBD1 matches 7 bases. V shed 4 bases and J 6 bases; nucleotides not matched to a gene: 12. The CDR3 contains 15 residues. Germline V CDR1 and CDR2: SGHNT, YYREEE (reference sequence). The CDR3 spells CASSPRTGGLAEAFF. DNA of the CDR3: TGTGCCAGCAGCCCCCGGACAGGTGGATTGGCTGAAGCTTTCTTT.

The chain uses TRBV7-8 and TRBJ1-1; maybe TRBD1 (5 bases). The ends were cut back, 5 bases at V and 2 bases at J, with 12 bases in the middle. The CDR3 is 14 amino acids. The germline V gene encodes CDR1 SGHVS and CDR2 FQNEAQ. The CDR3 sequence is CASSPGHLNTEAFF. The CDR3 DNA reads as TGTGCCAGCAGCCCCGGACACTTAAACACTGAAGCTTTCTTT.

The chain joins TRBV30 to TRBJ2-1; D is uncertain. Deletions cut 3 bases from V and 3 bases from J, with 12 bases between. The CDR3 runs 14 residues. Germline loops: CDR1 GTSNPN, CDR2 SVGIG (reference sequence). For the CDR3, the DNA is TGTGCCTGGAGAAACCACCGGTTCTACAATGAGCAGTTCTTC. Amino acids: CAWRNHRFYNEQFF.

Written as DNA, the CDR3 is TGTGCCAGCAGCTTAGCCGGGGGATCCTACGAGCAGTACTTC. This translates into CASSLAGGSYEQYF. The gene calls are TRBV7-9 and TRBJ2-7; maybe TRBD2 (6 bases). This CDR3 spans 14 amino acids. CDR1 and CDR2 from the germline V gene are SEHNR and FQNEAQ (reference sequence). Trimming cost V 0 bases and J 1 base, with 7 bases left between them.

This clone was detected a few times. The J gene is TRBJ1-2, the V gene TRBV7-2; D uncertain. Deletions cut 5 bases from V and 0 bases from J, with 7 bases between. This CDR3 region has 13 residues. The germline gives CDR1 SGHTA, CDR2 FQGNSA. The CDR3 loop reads CASSIVANYGYTF. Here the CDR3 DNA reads TGTGCCAGCAGCATCGTCGCTAACTATGGCTACACCTTC.

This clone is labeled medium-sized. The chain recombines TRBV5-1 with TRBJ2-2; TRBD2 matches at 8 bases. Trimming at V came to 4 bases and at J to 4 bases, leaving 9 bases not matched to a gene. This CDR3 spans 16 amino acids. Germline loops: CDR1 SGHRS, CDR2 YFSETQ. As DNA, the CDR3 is TGCGCCAGCAGCCCGGCACTAGCGGAGGTCACCGGGGAGCTGTTTTTT. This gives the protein CASSPALAEVTGELFF. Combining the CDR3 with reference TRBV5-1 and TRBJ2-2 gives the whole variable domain KAGVTQTPRYLIKTRGQQVTLSCSPISGHRSVSWYQQTPGQGLQFLFEYFSETQRNKGNFPGRFSGRQFSNSRSEMNVSTLELGDSALYLCASSPALAEVTGELFFGEGSRLTVL.

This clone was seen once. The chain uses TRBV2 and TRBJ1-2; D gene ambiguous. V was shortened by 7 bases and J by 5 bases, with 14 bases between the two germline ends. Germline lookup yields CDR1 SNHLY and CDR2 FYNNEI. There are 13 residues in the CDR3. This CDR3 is CASTLREAYGYTF. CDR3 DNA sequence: TGTGCCAGCACCCTCCGGGAGGCATATGGCTACACCTTC.